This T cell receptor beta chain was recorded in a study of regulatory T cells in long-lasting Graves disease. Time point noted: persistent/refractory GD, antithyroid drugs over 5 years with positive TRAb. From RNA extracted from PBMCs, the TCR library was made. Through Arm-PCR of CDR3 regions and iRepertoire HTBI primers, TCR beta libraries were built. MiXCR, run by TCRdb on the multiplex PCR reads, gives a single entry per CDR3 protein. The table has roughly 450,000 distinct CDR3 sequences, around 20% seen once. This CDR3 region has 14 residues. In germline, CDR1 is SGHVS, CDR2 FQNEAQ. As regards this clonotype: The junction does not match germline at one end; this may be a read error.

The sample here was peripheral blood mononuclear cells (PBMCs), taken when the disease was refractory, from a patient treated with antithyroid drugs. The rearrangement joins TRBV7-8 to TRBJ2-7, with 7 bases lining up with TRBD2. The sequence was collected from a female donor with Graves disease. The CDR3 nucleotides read TGTGCCAGCGGCTTCCGGGAGGACAAGCCCGAGCAGTACTTC. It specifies CASGFREDKPEQYF.